A single sample is the source of the 14 T cell receptor beta chains below, sequenced in a study of cytomegalovirus exposure and HLA in healthy donors. Researchers ran the PCR with 60 Vbeta and 13 Jbeta primers. Repertoires were generated with immunoSEQ multiplex PCR, while TCRdb's copy carries only in-frame clones and drops some. The sample has 150,000 to 200,000 clones, 80% to 85% seen once. The sequenced sample consisted of PBMCs. These receptors were obtained from a woman between 18 and 30 years old in good health and CMV-seropositive.

The J gene is TRBJ1-1, the V gene TRBV18; D possibly corresponds to TRBD1 (6 bases). From germline, CDR1 is KGHSH and CDR2 LQKENI. V gave up 3 bases and J gave up 0 bases, with 14 bases separating them. The CDR3 has 16 amino acids. The CDR3 region is CASSPSRTEMNTEAFF. DNA for the CDR3: TGTGCCAGCTCACCTTCTCGGACAGAAATGAACACTGAAGCTTTCTTT.

This clone appeared a few times. V is TRBV6-4 and J is TRBJ1-3, with 8 nucleotides matching TRBD1. The V and J ends lost 3 bases and 0 bases, in that order; junction bases with no gene match: 1. This CDR3 is built from 15 residues. Germline V gene sequence: CDR1 MRHNA, CDR2 SNTAGT. In DNA, the CDR3 is TGTGCCAGCAGTGAAGGGACAGGCTCTGGAAACACCATATATTTT. This encodes CASSEGTGSGNTIYF.

V gene TRBV5-3 combines with J gene TRBJ1-3; D unresolved. TRBV5-3 counts as an open reading frame of uncertain function. The CDR3 is 12 amino acids. V was shortened by 4 bases and J by 7 bases, with 9 bases between the two germline ends. The CDR3 region has the DNA TGTGCCAGAAGCACGCGGAGCAACACCATATATTTT. Translated, it gives CARSTRSNTIYF.

The CDR3 is CASSYSRDRGVYGYTF. Here the CDR3 DNA reads TGTGCCAGCAGTTACTCCCGCGACAGGGGGGTCTATGGCTACACCTTC. The chain combines TRBV6-5 with TRBJ1-2; TRBD1 matches at 9 bases. CDR1 and CDR2 (germline): MNHEY, SVGAGI. J was trimmed by 4 bases and V by 0 bases; bases with no gene match: 6. The CDR3 is 16 residues long.

V is TRBV6-4 and J is TRBJ2-3; 8 nucleotides align to TRBD1. CDR3 length: 15 amino acids. J lost 4 bases, V lost 6 bases, and 9 bases had no gene match. The germline CDR1 and CDR2 sequences are MRHNA and SNTAGT. CDR3 residues: CASRGQGNRADTQYF. The CDR3 DNA sequence: TGTGCCAGCAGAGGACAGGGTAACAGAGCAGATACGCAGTATTTT.

The sample holds one count of this clone. This sequence joins TRBV6-1 and TRBJ2-7; D perhaps matches TRBD2 (5 bases). The CDR3 length is 15 residues. Germline V gives CDR1 MNHNS, CDR2 SASEGT. V was trimmed by 5 bases and J by 3 bases, leaving 17 bases between them. CDR3 sequence: CASSWFRLSLYEQYV. The CDR3 DNA sequence: TGTGCCAGCAGTTGGTTTAGACTATCCCTCTACGAGCAGTACGTC.

V is TRBV30 and J is TRBJ1-2, with a weak D call TRBD1 (6 bases). Germline V gives CDR1 GTSNPN, CDR2 SVGIG (reference sequence). Trimming took 1 base from V and 8 from J, leaving 14 bases between them. The CDR3 is 13 residues long. CDR3 DNA sequence: TGTGCCTGGAGTGAAGGACAGCCGGGCGGCTACACCTTC. Protein: CAWSEGQPGGYTF.

The V gene is TRBV7-3, the J gene TRBJ2-2, with TRBD1 as a possible D gene (6 bases). Germline V lookup: CDR1 SGHTA, CDR2 FQGTGA. CDR3 length: 14 residues. Trimming pared 5 bases from V and 5 bases from J, leaving 12 bases between. CDR3 DNA sequence: TGTGCCAGCAGCCAACAGGGAAGGACCGGGGAGCTGTTTTTT. This encodes CASSQQGRTGELFF.

V is TRBV5-6 and J is TRBJ1-1; 9 bases line up with TRBD1. The CDR3 totals 14 residues. Germline V lookup: CDR1 SGHDT, CDR2 YYEEEE. V shed 2 bases, J shed 6 bases, and the junction held 5 bases outside the gene matches. CDR3 sequence reads: CASSFTGGGAEAFF. CDR3 nucleotides: TGTGCCAGCAGCTTCACAGGGGGCGGGGCTGAAGCTTTCTTT.

This chain links TRBV6-1 with TRBJ2-1; TRBD2 matches 16 bases. CDR1 is MNHNS, CDR2 SASEGT, per germline. The CDR3 contains 14 residues. Losses at the gene ends were 11 bases for V and 10 bases for J; bases not matched to a gene: 8. The CDR3, as DNA: TGTGCCGGATCGGGACTAGCGGGGGGGCAGGAGCAGTTCTTC. Its translation: CAGSGLAGGQEQFF.

The chain links TRBV4-2 to TRBJ2-4; TRBD1 might be the D (6 bases). CDR3 length: 17 amino acids. CDR1 and CDR2 from the germline V gene are LGHNA and YNFKEQ. The V end was cut by 0 bases, the J end by 1 base, with 13 bases between. The DNA of the CDR3 is TGTGCCAGCAGCCAAGATTCAAACAGGGTCGCCAAAAACATTCAGTACTTC. Protein: CASSQDSNRVAKNIQYF.

This rearrangement joins TRBV4-3 to TRBJ2-2; unclear D gene. CDR1 is LGHNA, CDR2 YSLEER, per germline. V was pared by 0 bases and J by 0 bases, with 5 bases between. This CDR3 comprises 15 residues. As DNA, the CDR3 is TGCGCCAGCAGCCAAGAAAGAGCGAACACCGGGGAGCTGTTTTTT. The encoded protein is CASSQERANTGELFF.

This CDR3 is CASSDRGELFF. The CDR3 coding sequence is TGCGCCAGCAGTGATCGCGGGGAGCTGTTTTTT. The genes are TRBV10-1 and TRBJ2-2; D call uncertain. V lost 3 bases, J lost 7 bases, and 3 bases lay in between. This CDR3 is 11 amino acids long. The germline V gene has CDR1 WNHNN and CDR2 SYGVQD (reference sequence).

This chain connects TRBV12-1 to TRBJ2-5; TRBD1 is the table's D call, not checked against the DNA. TRBV12-1 is termed a pseudogene. The CDR3 is 15 residues long. CDR3 sequence: CASSLRTGSKETQYF. As DNA, the CDR3 is TGTGCCAGCAGCCTCAGGACAGGGAGTAAAGAGACCCAGTACTTC.